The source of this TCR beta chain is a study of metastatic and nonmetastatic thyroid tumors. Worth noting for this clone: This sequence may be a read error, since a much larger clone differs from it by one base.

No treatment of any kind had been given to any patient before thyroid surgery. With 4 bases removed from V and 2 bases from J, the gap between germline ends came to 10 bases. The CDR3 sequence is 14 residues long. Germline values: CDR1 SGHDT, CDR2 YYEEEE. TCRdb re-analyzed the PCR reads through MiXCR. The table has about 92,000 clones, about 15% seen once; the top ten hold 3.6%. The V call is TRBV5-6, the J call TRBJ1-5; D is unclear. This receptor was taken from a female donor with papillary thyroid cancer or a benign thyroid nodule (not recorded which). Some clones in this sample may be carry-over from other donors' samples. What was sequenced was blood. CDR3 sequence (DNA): TGTGCCAGCAGCAGCAGGTGGCGCAATCAGCCCCAGCATTTT. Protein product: CASSSRWRNQPQHF.